Following are 22 T cell receptor beta chains from one sample sequenced in a study of T-cell reconstitution after alpha-beta-depleted transplantation in children. Library preparation (for TCRbeta) was performed with unique molecular identifiers. In TCRdb, the PCR reads were re-called with MiXCR into one record per CDR3 protein. The table has approximately 400,000 distinct CDR3 sequences, roughly 11% seen once. The sequencing here drew on PBMCs from the stem cell graft donor, taken from the stem cell graft. All receptors derive from a human donor who donated a stem cell graft to a child with acute myeloid leukemia.

The chain has TRBV4-1 and TRBJ2-3; TRBD2 might be the D (6 bases). Germline V gene data show CDR1 as MGHRA and CDR2 as YSYEKL. Trimming removed 1 base from V and 5 bases from J, with 10 bases in between. The CDR3 is 14 amino acids. Written as DNA, the CDR3 is TGCGCCAGCAGCCAAGGGACTATAGGAGATACGCAGTATTTT. Amino acids: CASSQGTIGDTQYF.

This chain connects TRBV27 to TRBJ2-7, with 8 bases matching TRBD2. This CDR3 has 13 amino acids. CDR1 is MNHEY, CDR2 SMNVEV, per germline (reference sequence). Losses at the gene ends were 5 bases for V and 2 bases for J; bases not matched to a gene: 2. CDR3 in amino acids: CASSREGPYEQYF. The DNA for the CDR3 is TGTGCCAGCAGTCGGGAGGGTCCCTACGAGCAGTACTTC.

To note about this clonotype: Compared with germline, one end of the junction differs, possibly owing to a read error. The chain is built from TRBV20-1 and TRBJ2-7, with TRBD2 identical over 14 bases. Germline V gives CDR1 DFQATT, CDR2 SNEGSKA (reference sequence). This CDR3 has 16 amino acids. CDR3 nucleotides: TGCTGTGCTAGTGGGACTAGCGGGAGTGGGAAGTACGGGCAGTACTTC. Translating gives CCASGTSGSGKYGQYF.

This clonotype was seen only a few times. This chain joins TRBV4-2 and TRBJ2-1; no clear D gene. Germline CDR1 and CDR2: LGHNA and YNFKEQ. The CDR3 is made up of 17 amino acids. The ends were cut back, 0 bases at V and 0 bases at J, with 12 bases in the middle. This CDR3 reads CASSQDARMGSYNEQFF. In nucleotides, the CDR3 is TGTGCCAGCAGCCAAGATGCACGTATGGGCTCCTACAATGAGCAGTTCTTC.

In its sample, this clonotype was seen a few times. The rearrangement links TRBV2 to TRBJ2-3; the match to TRBD1 covers 7 bases. Trimming at V came to 8 bases and at J to 1 base, leaving 9 bases not matched to a gene. The CDR3 consists of 15 residues. Germline V lookup: CDR1 SNHLY, CDR2 FYNNEI. The CDR3 sequence is CASGNRGEGTDTQYF. The DNA for the CDR3 is TGTGCCAGCGGTAACAGGGGTGAGGGCACAGATACGCAGTATTTT.

This clonotype was seen many times. V gene TRBV7-2 combines with J gene TRBJ2-7, with 11 bases matching TRBD1. This CDR3 region has 15 residues. From germline, CDR1 is SGHTA and CDR2 FQGNSA. With V trimmed by 5 bases and J by 1 base, 4 bases remained unmatched. DNA for the CDR3: TGTGCCAGCAGCCCCGGGACAGGGGGGTCCTACGAGCAGTACTTC. It encodes CASSPGTGGSYEQYF.

This chain links TRBV7-2 with TRBJ2-3; 14 bases fit TRBD2. The germline CDR1 and CDR2 sequences are SGHTA and FQGNSA. V dropped 5 bases and J dropped 5; count of bases not matched to a gene: 6. The CDR3 totals 16 residues. The CDR3 reads CASSVRTSGGQDTQYF. The CDR3 DNA is TGTGCCAGCAGCGTAAGGACTAGCGGGGGGCAAGATACGCAGTATTTT.

This chain links TRBV20-1 with TRBJ2-1, with 8 bases lining up with TRBD2. CDR3 length: 15 residues. CDR1 and CDR2 (germline): DFQATT, SNEGSKA (reference sequence). The ends lost 2 bases at V and 9 bases at J; junction bases unmatched: 12. The CDR3 DNA follows: TGCAGTGCTAGAACCGTTGGGGCGGGGGGCGCTGAGCAGTTCTTC. This gives the protein CSARTVGAGGAEQFF.

This clonotype came up a few times. V is TRBV6-6 and J is TRBJ2-1; D unclear. V was clipped by 2 bases and J by 9 bases, with 5 bases between them. CDR3 size: 11 residues. Germline CDR1 reads MNHNY; CDR2 reads SVGAGI (reference sequence). CDR3: CASSYMGEQFF. Written as DNA, the CDR3 is TGTGCCAGCAGTTACATGGGTGAGCAGTTCTTC.

This clonotype was seen repeatedly, ten times or more. The chain joins TRBV10-3 to TRBJ2-1, with a possible D match to TRBD1 (5 bases). The V gene lost 8 bases and the J gene lost 8 bases, with 10 bases spanning the gap. This CDR3 is 11 amino acids long. Germline CDR1 reads ENHRY; CDR2 reads SYGVKD. CDR3 region: CAIATGYEQFF. In nucleotides, the CDR3 is TGTGCCATCGCTACAGGTTATGAGCAGTTCTTC.

This clonotype was detected many times. V gene TRBV7-9 combines with J gene TRBJ2-6; no firm D call. Trimming left V 1 base short and J 0 bases short, with 7 bases between. This CDR3 comprises 16 residues. Looked up from germline, CDR1 is SEHNR and CDR2 is FQNEAQ (reference sequence). The CDR3 coding sequence is TGTGCCAGCAGCTTAGGGCCAGGCTCTGGGGCCAACGTCCTGACTTTC. Translation: CASSLGPGSGANVLTF.

This chain uses TRBV10-3 with TRBJ1-2; TRBD1 agrees at 8 bases. After removal of 6 bases from V and 3 bases from J, the junction contained 9 bases not matched to a gene. Germline CDR1 reads ENHRY; CDR2 reads SYGVKD. This CDR3 spans 15 amino acids. As DNA, the CDR3 is TGTGCCATCAGGGGGACAGGAGTTCCAGACTATGGCTACACCTTC. Translated, it gives CAIRGTGVPDYGYTF.

The count of this clonotype is one. A single base separates this from a much larger clone, so it may be a read error. The DNA of the CDR3 is TGTGCCAGCAGCTTAGTCCCGGGTTCCGGGGCCAACGGCCTGACTTTC. Protein sequence: CASSLVPGSGANGLTF. This rearrangement joins TRBV7-2 to TRBJ2-6; D possibly matches TRBD1 or TRBD2 (5 bases each). CDR1 SGHTA and CDR2 FQGNSA come from the germline V gene. This CDR3 is built from 16 residues.

This clonotype appeared a few times. This CDR3 reads CASSQMGLAGFAGELFF. CDR3 in DNA: TGTGCCAGCAGCCAAATGGGACTAGCGGGATTTGCCGGGGAGCTGTTTTTT. The rearrangement joins TRBV16 to TRBJ2-2; 13 bases are a match to TRBD2. CDR1 and CDR2 from the germline V gene are KGHSY and FQNENV. Trimming removed 2 bases from V and 6 bases from J; junction bases left unmatched: 6. The CDR3 has 17 amino acids.

This clonotype was seen many times. The V and J genes are TRBV15 and TRBJ2-5, with 7 bases identical to TRBD2. CDR1 is LNHNV and CDR2 is YYDKDF in the germline V gene (reference sequence). This CDR3 region has 14 residues. The J segment lost 5 bases and the V segment lost 0 bases, leaving 3 bases of the junction unmatched. CDR3 protein: CATSRDLGGETQYF. The CDR3 DNA sequence: TGTGCCACCAGCAGAGATCTGGGGGGGGAGACCCAGTACTTC.

Ten or more counts support this clonotype. The rearrangement uses TRBV29-1 and TRBJ2-3, with a tentative D call TRBD2 (6 bases). V lost 3 bases to trimming and J lost 6 bases, with 13 bases between them. Germline loops: CDR1 SQVTM, CDR2 ANQGSEA. The CDR3 runs 13 residues. The CDR3 region is CSVEGKEGDTQYF. The CDR3 nucleotides are TGCAGCGTTGAGGGAAAGGAGGGGGATACGCAGTATTTT.

The chain has TRBV6-1 and TRBJ2-3, with TRBD1 matching over 9 bases. The V and J ends lost 6 bases and 2 bases, in that order; junction bases with no gene match: 9. The CDR3 spans 16 residues. Germline assignment: CDR1 MNHNS and CDR2 SASEGT. CDR3 region: CASRDNRGRDTDTQYF. The DNA for the CDR3 is TGTGCCAGCAGGGACAACAGGGGGCGCGACACAGATACGCAGTATTTT.

A few counts support this clonotype. This chain links TRBV12-3 or TRBV12-4 with TRBJ1-5; D is perhaps TRBD1 (5 bases). The CDR3 spans 14 residues. Trimming pared 7 bases from V and 6 bases from J, leaving 16 bases between. CDR3 nucleotides: TGTGCCAGCACTTCAACAGGCGGGGGTCAGCCCCAGCATTTT. As protein: CASTSTGGGQPQHF.

This clonotype turned up a few times. A much larger clonotype is one base distant, so this may be a read error. The V and J genes are TRBV7-8 and TRBJ2-5; TRBD1 is a possible D gene (5 bases). V was cut by 5 bases and J by 3 bases, with 19 bases left in between. Germline V gives CDR1 SGHVS, CDR2 FQNEAQ. CDR3 length equals 16 residues. CDR3 amino acids: CASSPGAQWAKETQYF. CDR3 coding DNA: TGTGCCAGCAGCCCTGGGGCCCAGTGGGCGAAAGAGACCCAGTACTTC.

As for this clonotype: A read error may produce the germline difference seen at one junction end. The CDR3 nucleotides are TGCAGTGCTAGACCGGGGGCAAACAATGAAGCTTTCTTT. Residues: CSARPGANNEAFF. The chain couples TRBV20-1 to TRBJ1-1; a possible D gene is TRBD1 (6 bases). The germline CDR1 and CDR2 sequences are DFQATT and SNEGSKA (reference sequence). The CDR3 has 13 residues.

This clonotype was detected ten times or more. This chain connects TRBV12-3 or TRBV12-4 to TRBJ2-1; D is unresolved. CDR3 length: 13 amino acids. Trimming stripped 5 bases from V and 5 bases from J, with 10 bases between. This CDR3 is CASSTRRDNEQFF. The CDR3 DNA is TGTGCCAGCAGTACCCGACGGGACAATGAGCAGTTCTTC.

There are a few counts of this clonotype. DNA for the CDR3: TGCAGTGCTAGAGGCAGGGGGGGGGAGACCCAGTACTTC. Translation: CSARGRGGETQYF. The chain joins TRBV20-1 to TRBJ2-5; the D gene could be TRBD1 or TRBD2 (7 bases each). Looked up from germline, CDR1 is DFQATT and CDR2 is SNEGSKA (reference sequence). Trimming took 1 base from V and 5 from J, leaving 11 bases between them. The CDR3 has 13 amino acids.